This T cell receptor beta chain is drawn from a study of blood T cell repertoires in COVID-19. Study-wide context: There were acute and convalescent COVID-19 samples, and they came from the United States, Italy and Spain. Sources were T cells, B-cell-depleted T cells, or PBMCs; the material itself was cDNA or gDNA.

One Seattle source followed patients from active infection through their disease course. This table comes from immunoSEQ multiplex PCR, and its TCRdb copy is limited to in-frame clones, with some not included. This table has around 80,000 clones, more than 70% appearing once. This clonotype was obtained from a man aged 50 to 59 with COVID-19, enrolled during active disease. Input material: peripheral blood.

CDR3 coding DNA: TGTGCCAGCAGTCAGGGGACCCAGTACTTC. Translating gives CASSQGTQYF. The J gene is TRBJ2-5, the V gene TRBV27, with a possible D match to TRBD1 (5 bases). The germline V gene has CDR1 MNHEY and CDR2 SMNVEV (reference sequence). Trimming took off 5 bases at V and 7 bases at J, with 5 bases between the two ends. The CDR3 totals 10 residues.